The 18 T cell receptor beta chains presented below share a single source sample, sequenced in a study of radiation and T cells in renal cell carcinoma. Clones were sequenced by immunoSEQ multiplex PCR, and TCRdb holds only the in-frame ones, with some missing. This table has about 150,000 clones, over 80% appearing once. As to time point: blood 2 weeks post-SBRT. The sample's treatment: 15 Gy SBRT to primary tumor, nephrectomy 4 weeks later. The sample in question was blood, obtained from a patient whose treatment included radiotherapy and nephrectomy. Every receptor here comes from a woman aged 45 to 65 with renal cell carcinoma.

This clone appeared a single time. CDR3 sequence: CAAIGTGVRLAGEDNSYEQYF. The CDR3 bases are TGTGCTGCCATCGGGACAGGGGTAAGGCTAGCGGGGGAAGATAATTCCTACGAGCAGTACTTC. The chain is built from TRBV30 and TRBJ2-7; D may match TRBD1 or TRBD2 (10 bases each). This CDR3 is 21 amino acids long. Germline V gives CDR1 GTSNPN, CDR2 SVGIG (reference sequence).

The chain couples TRBV2 to TRBJ1-2; D might be TRBD1 (6 bases). V lost 2 bases and J lost 6, with 13 bases in between. The CDR3 has 14 amino acids. The germline V gene encodes CDR1 SNHLY and CDR2 FYNNEI. The CDR3 region is CASSEWSGADGYTF. The DNA for the CDR3 is TGTGCCAGCAGTGAATGGTCAGGGGCGGATGGCTACACCTTC. Using reference TRBV2 and TRBJ1-2 for the parts outside the CDR3, the full variable domain is EPEVTQTPSHQVTQMGQEVILRCVPISNHLYFYWYRQILGQKVEFLVSFYNNEISEKSEIFDDQFSVERPDGSNFTLKIRSTKLEDSAMYFCASSEWSGADGYTFGSGTRLTVV.

V is TRBV5-5 and J is TRBJ1-1; tentatively, D is TRBD1 (5 bases). This CDR3 is 16 amino acids long. Germline CDR1 is SGHKS and CDR2 is YYEKEE (reference sequence). V was trimmed by 0 bases and J by 4 bases, leaving 16 bases between them. CDR3 DNA: TGTGCCAGCAGCTTGGTACAGACCAATAGGGGCACTGAAGCTTTCTTT. This sequence encodes CASSLVQTNRGTEAFF.

The chain is built from TRBV5-1 and TRBJ1-1; D might be TRBD1 (5 bases). Deletions cut 0 bases from V and 11 bases from J, with 20 bases between. Germline CDR1 is SGHRS and CDR2 is YFSETQ. The CDR3 is 15 residues long. The DNA of the CDR3 is TGCGCCAGCAGCTTGGAGCCGGGGCTCCAAAAGGGGGCTTTCTTT. Translating it yields CASSLEPGLQKGAFF.

CDR3 bases: TGTGCCAGCAGCTTAGTTAACAGCAATTCACCCCTCCACTTT. Translating it yields CASSLVNSNSPLHF. V is TRBV7-8 and J is TRBJ1-6; no reliable D call. CDR1 and CDR2 (germline): SGHVS, FQNEAQ. Trimming removed 1 base at V and 7 bases at J, with 8 bases between. The CDR3 consists of 14 residues.

The rearrangement joins TRBV5-1 to TRBJ2-1; D remains ambiguous. V was pared by 2 bases and J by 0 bases, with 9 bases between. The CDR3 has 15 amino acids. In germline, CDR1 is SGHRS, CDR2 YFSETQ. The CDR3 loop is CASSLEFSSYNEQFF. The CDR3 DNA reads as TGCGCCAGCAGCTTAGAATTCAGCTCCTACAATGAGCAGTTCTTC.

V usage is TRBV5-5 and J usage is TRBJ1-5; D remains ambiguous. The ends were cut back, 2 bases at V and 5 bases at J, with 5 bases in the middle. From germline, CDR1 is SGHKS and CDR2 YYEKEE (reference sequence). The CDR3 consists of 12 residues. For the CDR3, the DNA is TGTGCCAGCAGCTTTAAGGATCAGCCCCAGCATTTT. Translated: CASSFKDQPQHF.

This clone was seen once. The rearrangement joins TRBV7-2 to TRBJ1-5; unclear D gene. CDR1 SGHTA and CDR2 FQGNSA come from the germline V gene. This CDR3 has 13 residues. Between the trimmed V and J ends, which lost 1 base and 7 bases, there was a span of 8 bases. This CDR3 is CASSLEVRQPQHF. The DNA for the CDR3 is TGTGCCAGCAGCTTAGAGGTACGGCAGCCCCAGCATTTT.

The chain has TRBV5-1 and TRBJ1-2, with 9 bases fitting TRBD1. Germline CDR1 is SGHRS and CDR2 is YFSETQ. V was pared by 0 bases and J by 8 bases, with 5 bases of the junction left unmatched. This CDR3 is 14 amino acids long. The DNA for the CDR3 is TGCGCCAGCAGCTTGGACAGGGGGCAGCGAGGCTACACCTTC. Translated, it gives CASSLDRGQRGYTF. Supplemented by reference TRBV5-1 and TRBJ1-2, the full variable domain reads KAGVTQTPRYLIKTRGQQVTLSCSPISGHRSVSWYQQTPGQGLQFLFEYFSETQRNKGNFPGRFSGRQFSNSRSEMNVSTLELGDSALYLCASSLDRGQRGYTFGSGTRLTVV.

Here the CDR3 DNA reads TGCGCCAGCAGCTTGGCAGGGGGATCCTCTGGAAACACCATATATTTT. Translating it yields CASSLAGGSSGNTIYF. This sequence joins TRBV5-1 and TRBJ1-3; 7 nucleotides agree with TRBD1. After removal of 0 bases from V and 0 bases from J, the junction contained 3 bases not matched to a gene. There are 16 residues in the CDR3. Germline values: CDR1 SGHRS, CDR2 YFSETQ.

This clone was counted a few times. The sample carries other DNA sequences with the same CDR3. This chain uses TRBV19 with TRBJ1-5, with D unclear. Germline V gene lookup returns CDR1 LNHDA and CDR2 SQIVND (reference sequence). V was clipped by 1 base and J by 4 bases, with 2 bases between them. The CDR3 is 12 amino acids. CDR3 region: CASSIGNQPQHF. In DNA form, the CDR3 reads TGTGCCAGTAGTATAGGGAATCAGCCCCAGCATTTT.

The chain couples TRBV19 to TRBJ2-3, with 9 nucleotides matching TRBD2. This CDR3 has 16 residues. Trimming removed 5 bases from V and 5 bases from J; junction bases left unmatched: 11. The germline V gene encodes CDR1 LNHDA and CDR2 SQIVND (reference sequence). CDR3 residues: CASSPLAGVWGDTQYF. The DNA of the CDR3 is TGTGCCAGTAGTCCTTTAGCGGGGGTCTGGGGAGATACGCAGTATTTT.

The CDR3, as DNA: TGTGCCAGCACATGGGAGGGCTCCACCGGGGAGCTGTTTTTT. Its translation is CASTWEGSTGELFF. The chain is built from TRBV11-1 and TRBJ2-2; the match to TRBD2 covers 7 bases. Germline trimming cut 7 bases from V and 4 bases from J; bases unmatched to any gene: 6. The CDR3 contains 14 residues. In germline, CDR1 is SGHAT, CDR2 FQDESV (reference sequence).

The chain has TRBV6-5 and TRBJ2-7; D uncertain. V dropped 5 bases and J dropped 7 bases, with 12 bases sitting between them. The CDR3 spans 12 residues. Germline V CDR1 and CDR2: MNHEY, SVGAGI. The CDR3 reads CASSTPVGEQYF. The CDR3 DNA reads as TGTGCCAGCAGTACCCCCGTGGGGGAGCAGTACTTC.

The chain links TRBV27 to TRBJ2-7; 7 positions match TRBD1. CDR1 and CDR2 from the germline V gene are MNHEY and SMNVEV (reference sequence). The CDR3 runs to 14 residues. The V and J ends lost 6 bases and 2 bases, in that order; junction bases with no gene match: 7. In DNA form, the CDR3 reads TGTGCCAGCAGCAAACAGGGGCCGACCTACGAGCAGTACTTC. It encodes CASSKQGPTYEQYF.

The chain combines TRBV21-1 with TRBJ1-2; the table's TRBD1 call for D was not verified on the DNA. TRBV21-1 represents a pseudogene. The CDR3 sequence is 15 residues long. This CDR3 is CASSNRTGGSYGYTF. CDR3 in DNA: TGTGCCAGCAGCAATAGGACAGGGGGCAGCTATGGCTACACCTTC.

The rearrangement links TRBV4-1 to TRBJ1-1; TRBD1 is a possible D gene (5 bases). The CDR3 spans 17 residues. Germline V lookup: CDR1 MGHRA, CDR2 YSYEKL. The V and J ends lost 0 bases and 5 bases respectively, with 19 bases between them. DNA of the CDR3: TGCGCCAGCAGCCAAGATACCCAGCGGGGCGGCCCGACTGAAGCTTTCTTT. This translates into CASSQDTQRGGPTEAFF.

This chain links TRBV5-8 with TRBJ1-6, with D unclear. The CDR3 contains 17 residues. The V and J ends lost 0 bases and 6 bases respectively, with 16 bases between them. Germline CDR1 reads SGHTS; CDR2 reads YDEGEE. CDR3 protein: CASSLEAGGKGNSPLHF. CDR3 sequence (DNA): TGTGCCAGCAGCTTGGAGGCGGGCGGGAAGGGTAATTCACCCCTCCACTTT.